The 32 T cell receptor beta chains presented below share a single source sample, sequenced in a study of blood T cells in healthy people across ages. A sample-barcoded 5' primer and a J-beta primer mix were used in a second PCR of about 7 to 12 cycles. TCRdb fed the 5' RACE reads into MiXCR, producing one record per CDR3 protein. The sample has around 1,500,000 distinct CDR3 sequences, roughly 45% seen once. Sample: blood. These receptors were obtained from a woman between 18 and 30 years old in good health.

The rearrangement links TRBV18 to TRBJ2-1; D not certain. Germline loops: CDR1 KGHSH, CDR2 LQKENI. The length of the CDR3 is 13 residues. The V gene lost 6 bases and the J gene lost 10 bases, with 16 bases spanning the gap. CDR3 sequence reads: CASSPLVREEQFF. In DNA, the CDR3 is TGTGCCAGCTCCCCTCTAGTTCGCGAAGAGCAGTTCTTC. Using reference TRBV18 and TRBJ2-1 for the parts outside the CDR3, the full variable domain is NAGVMQNPRHLVRRRGQEARLRCSPMKGHSHVYWYRQLPEEGLKFMVYLQKENIIDESGMPKERFSAEFPKEGPSILRIQQVVRGDSAAYFCASSPLVREEQFFGPGTRLTVL.

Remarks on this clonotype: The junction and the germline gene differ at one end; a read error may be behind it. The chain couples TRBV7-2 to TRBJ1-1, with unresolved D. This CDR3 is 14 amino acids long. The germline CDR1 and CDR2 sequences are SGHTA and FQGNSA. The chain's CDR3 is CVSSPGLRGTEAFF. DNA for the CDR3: TGTGTCAGCAGCCCTGGACTCAGAGGCACTGAAGCTTTCTTT.

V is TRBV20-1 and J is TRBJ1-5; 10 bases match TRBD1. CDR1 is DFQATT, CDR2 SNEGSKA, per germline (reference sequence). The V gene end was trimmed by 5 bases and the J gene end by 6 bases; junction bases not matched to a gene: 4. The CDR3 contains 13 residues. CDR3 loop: CSAPRQGAQPQHF. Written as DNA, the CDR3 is TGCAGTGCTCCCCGACAGGGGGCTCAGCCCCAGCATTTT.

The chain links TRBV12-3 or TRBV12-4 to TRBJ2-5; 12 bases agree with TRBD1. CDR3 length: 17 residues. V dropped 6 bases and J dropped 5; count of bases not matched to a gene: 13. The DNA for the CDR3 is TGTGCCAGCAGGCCCTCCACCGGGACAGGGGGCTATGAGACCCAGTACTTC. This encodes CASRPSTGTGGYETQYF.

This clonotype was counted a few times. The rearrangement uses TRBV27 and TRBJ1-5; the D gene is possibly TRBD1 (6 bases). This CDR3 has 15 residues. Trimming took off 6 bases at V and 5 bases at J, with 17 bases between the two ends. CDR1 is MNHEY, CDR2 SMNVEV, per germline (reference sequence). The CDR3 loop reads CASSPGGGGDQPQHF. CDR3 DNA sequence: TGTGCCAGCAGCCCCGGCGGAGGGGGAGATCAGCCCCAGCATTTT.

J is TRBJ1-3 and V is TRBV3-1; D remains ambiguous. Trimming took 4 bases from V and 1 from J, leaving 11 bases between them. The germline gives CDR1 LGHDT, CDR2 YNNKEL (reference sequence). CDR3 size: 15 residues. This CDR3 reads CASSPGPGSGNTIYF. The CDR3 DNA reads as TGTGCCAGCAGCCCCGGTCCGGGGTCTGGAAACACCATATATTTT.

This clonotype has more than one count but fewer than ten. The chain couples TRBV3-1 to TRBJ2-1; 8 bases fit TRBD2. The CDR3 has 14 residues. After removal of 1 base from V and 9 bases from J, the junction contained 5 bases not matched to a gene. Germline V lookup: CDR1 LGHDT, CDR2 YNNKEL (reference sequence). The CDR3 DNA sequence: TGTGCCAGCAGCCAAGCGGGAGGGCCCGGTGAGCAGTTCTTC. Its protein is CASSQAGGPGEQFF.

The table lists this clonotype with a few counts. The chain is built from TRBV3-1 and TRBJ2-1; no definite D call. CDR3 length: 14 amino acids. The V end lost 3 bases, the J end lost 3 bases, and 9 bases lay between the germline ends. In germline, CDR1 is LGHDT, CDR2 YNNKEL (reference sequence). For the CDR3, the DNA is TGTGCCAGCAGCCAGTGGGGTCGCTACAATGAGCAGTTCTTC. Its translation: CASSQWGRYNEQFF.

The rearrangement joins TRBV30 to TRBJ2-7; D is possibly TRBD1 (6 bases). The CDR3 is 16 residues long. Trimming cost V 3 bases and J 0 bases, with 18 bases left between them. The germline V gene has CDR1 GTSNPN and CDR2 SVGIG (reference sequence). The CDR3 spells CAWSVPGQLSSYEQYF. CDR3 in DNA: TGTGCCTGGAGCGTACCTGGACAGCTAAGCTCCTACGAGCAGTACTTC.

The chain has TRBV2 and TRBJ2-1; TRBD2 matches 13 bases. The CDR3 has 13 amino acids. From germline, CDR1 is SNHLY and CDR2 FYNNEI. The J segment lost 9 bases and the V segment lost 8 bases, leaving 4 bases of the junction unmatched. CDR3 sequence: CASGTSGVREQFF. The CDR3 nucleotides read TGTGCCAGCGGGACTAGCGGGGTGCGTGAGCAGTTCTTC.

The CDR3 coding sequence is TGCGCCAGCAGTGAAGGGGTCGGATCCTACAATGAGCAGTACTTC. It codes for CASSEGVGSYNEQYF. The V call is TRBV10-2, the J call TRBJ2-7; D might be TRBD1 (5 bases). Trimming took 3 bases from V and 7 from J, leaving 19 bases between them. Germline values: CDR1 WSHSY, CDR2 SAAADI. The CDR3 is 15 residues long.

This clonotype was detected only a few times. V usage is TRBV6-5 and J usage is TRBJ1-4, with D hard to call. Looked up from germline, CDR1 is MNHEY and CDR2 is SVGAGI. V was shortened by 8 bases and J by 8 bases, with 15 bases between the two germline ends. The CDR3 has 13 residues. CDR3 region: CASQAARAEKLFF. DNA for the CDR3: TGTGCCAGCCAGGCGGCCCGGGCGGAAAAACTGTTTTTT.

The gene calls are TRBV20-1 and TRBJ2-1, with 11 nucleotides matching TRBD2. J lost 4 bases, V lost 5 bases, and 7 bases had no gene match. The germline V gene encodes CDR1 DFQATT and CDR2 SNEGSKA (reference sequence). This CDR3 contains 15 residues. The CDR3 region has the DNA TGCAGTGCTCGTTCGTGGACTAGCGGGTACAATGAGCAGTTCTTC. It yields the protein CSARSWTSGYNEQFF.

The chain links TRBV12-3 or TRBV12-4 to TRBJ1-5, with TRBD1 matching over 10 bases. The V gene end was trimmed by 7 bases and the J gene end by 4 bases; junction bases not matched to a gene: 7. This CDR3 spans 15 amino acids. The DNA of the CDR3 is TGTGCCAGCAAGACGGACAGGGGGGCGAATCAGCCCCAGCATTTT. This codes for CASKTDRGANQPQHF.

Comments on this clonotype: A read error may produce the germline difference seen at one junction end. This chain's CDR3 is CASSRDTTNEKLFF. In nucleotides, the CDR3 is TGCGCCAGCAGCCGGGACACAACTAATGAAAAACTGTTTTTT. The V and J genes are TRBV7-2 and TRBJ1-4; D is possibly TRBD1 (6 bases). CDR3 length: 14 amino acids. Germline V lookup: CDR1 SGHTA, CDR2 FQGNSA. Supplemented by reference TRBV7-2 and TRBJ1-4, the full variable domain reads GAGVSQSPSNKVTEKGKDVELRCDPISGHTALYWYRQSLGQGLEFLIYFQGNSAPDKSGLPSDRFSAERTGGSVSTLTIQRTQQEDSAVYLCASSRDTTNEKLFFGSGTQLSVL.

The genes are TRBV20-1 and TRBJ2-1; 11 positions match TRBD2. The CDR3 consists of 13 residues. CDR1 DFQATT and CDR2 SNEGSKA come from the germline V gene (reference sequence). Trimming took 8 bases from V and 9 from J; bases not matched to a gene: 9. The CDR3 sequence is CSSELAGVSEQFF. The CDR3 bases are TGCAGTTCAGAACTAGCGGGAGTTAGTGAGCAGTTCTTC.

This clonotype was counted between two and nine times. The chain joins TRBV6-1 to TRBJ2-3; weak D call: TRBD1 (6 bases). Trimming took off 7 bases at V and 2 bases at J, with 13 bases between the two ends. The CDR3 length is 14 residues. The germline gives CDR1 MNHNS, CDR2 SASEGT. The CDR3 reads CASIEGVFTDTQYF. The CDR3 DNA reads TGTGCCAGCATAGAGGGGGTATTCACAGATACGCAGTATTTT.

CDR3 nucleotides: TGTGCCAGCAGTTCCCACCGGACAGGCACAGATACGCAGTATTTT. Its translation is CASSSHRTGTDTQYF. The chain joins TRBV12-3 or TRBV12-4 to TRBJ2-3, with D possibly TRBD1 on 6 matching bases. The CDR3 totals 15 residues. V was trimmed by 4 bases and J by 1 base, leaving 12 bases between them.

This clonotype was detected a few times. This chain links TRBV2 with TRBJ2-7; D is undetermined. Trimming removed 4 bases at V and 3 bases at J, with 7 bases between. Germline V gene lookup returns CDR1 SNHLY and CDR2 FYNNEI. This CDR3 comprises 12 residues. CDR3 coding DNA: TGTGCCAGCAGTGTGATCAGCTACGAGCAGTACTTC. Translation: CASSVISYEQYF.

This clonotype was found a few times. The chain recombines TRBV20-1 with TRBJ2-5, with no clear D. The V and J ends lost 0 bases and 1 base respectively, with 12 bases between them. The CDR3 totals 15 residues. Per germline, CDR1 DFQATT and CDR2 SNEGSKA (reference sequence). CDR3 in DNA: TGCAGTGCTAGAGATAATCGGCAGTTCCAAGAGACCCAGTACTTC. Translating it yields CSARDNRQFQETQYF.

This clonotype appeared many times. The chain's CDR3 is CASSPRNTDTQYF. DNA of the CDR3: TGTGCCAGCAGCCCAAGAAACACAGATACGCAGTATTTT. The J gene is TRBJ2-3, the V gene TRBV12-3 or TRBV12-4, with D unresolved. The V end lost 6 bases, the J end lost 2 bases, and 9 bases lay between the germline ends. The CDR3 is 13 amino acids.

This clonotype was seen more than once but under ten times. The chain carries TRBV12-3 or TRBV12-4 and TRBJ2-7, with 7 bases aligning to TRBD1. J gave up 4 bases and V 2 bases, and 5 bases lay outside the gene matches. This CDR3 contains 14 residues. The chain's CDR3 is CASSLPQGVYEQYF. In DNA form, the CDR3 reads TGTGCCAGCAGTTTACCCCAGGGGGTATACGAGCAGTACTTC.

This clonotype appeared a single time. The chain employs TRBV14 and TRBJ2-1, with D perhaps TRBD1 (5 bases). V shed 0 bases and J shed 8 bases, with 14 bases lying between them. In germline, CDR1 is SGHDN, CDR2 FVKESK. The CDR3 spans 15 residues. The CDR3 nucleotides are TGTGCCAGCAGCCAAGAGGACACTGTGTGGGATGAGCAGTTCTTC. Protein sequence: CASSQEDTVWDEQFF.

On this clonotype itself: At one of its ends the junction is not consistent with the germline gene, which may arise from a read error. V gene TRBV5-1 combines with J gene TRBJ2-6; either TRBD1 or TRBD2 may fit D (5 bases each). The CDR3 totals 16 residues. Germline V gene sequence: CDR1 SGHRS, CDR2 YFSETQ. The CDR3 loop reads CAGSLGGGSGANVLTF. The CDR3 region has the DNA TGCGCCGGCAGCTTGGGTGGGGGCTCTGGGGCCAACGTCCTGACTTTC.

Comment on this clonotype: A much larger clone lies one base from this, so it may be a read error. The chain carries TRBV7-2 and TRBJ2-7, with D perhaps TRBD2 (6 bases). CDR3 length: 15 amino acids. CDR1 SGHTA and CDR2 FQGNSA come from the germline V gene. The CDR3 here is CASGLGGGSTYEQYF. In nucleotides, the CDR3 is TGTGCCAGCGGCTTAGGTGGGGGGTCGACCTACGAGCAGTACTTC.

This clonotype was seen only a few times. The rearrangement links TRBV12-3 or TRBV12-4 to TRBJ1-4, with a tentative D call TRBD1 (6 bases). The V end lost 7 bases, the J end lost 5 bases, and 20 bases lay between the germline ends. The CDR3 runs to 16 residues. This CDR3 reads CASTLGGAGLNEKLFF. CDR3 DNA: TGTGCCAGCACCCTAGGGGGGGCTGGATTGAATGAAAAACTGTTTTTT.

CDR3 nucleotide sequence: TGTGCCAGCAGTGAAGAGGTACAGACCTATGGCTACACCTTC. Amino acids: CASSEEVQTYGYTF. This chain connects TRBV2 to TRBJ1-2; no reliable D call. CDR3 length equals 14 residues. Germline lookup yields CDR1 SNHLY and CDR2 FYNNEI. V lost 1 base and J 4 bases, leaving 10 bases between the germline ends.

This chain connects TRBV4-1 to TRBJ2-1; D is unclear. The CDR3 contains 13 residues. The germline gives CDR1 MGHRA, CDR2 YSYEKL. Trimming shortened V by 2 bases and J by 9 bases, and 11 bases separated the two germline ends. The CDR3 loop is CASSQPTVTEQFF. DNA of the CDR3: TGCGCCAGCAGCCAACCAACAGTGACTGAGCAGTTCTTC.

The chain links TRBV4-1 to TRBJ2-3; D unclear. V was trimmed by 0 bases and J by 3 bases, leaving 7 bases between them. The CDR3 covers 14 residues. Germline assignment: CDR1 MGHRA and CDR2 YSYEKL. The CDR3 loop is CASSQEGITDTQYF. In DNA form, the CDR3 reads TGCGCCAGCAGCCAAGAAGGCATTACAGATACGCAGTATTTT.

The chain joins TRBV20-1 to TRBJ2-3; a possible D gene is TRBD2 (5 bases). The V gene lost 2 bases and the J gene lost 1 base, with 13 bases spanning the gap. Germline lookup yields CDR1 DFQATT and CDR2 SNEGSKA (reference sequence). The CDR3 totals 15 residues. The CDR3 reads CSARPEWGGTDTQYF. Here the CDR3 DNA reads TGCAGTGCTAGACCCGAGTGGGGAGGCACAGATACGCAGTATTTT.

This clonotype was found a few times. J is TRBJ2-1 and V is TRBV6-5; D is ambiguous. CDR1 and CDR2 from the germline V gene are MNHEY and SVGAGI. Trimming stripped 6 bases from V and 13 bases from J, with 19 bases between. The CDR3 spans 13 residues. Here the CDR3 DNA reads TGTGCCAGCAGCCCTCCAGGTCGCCCTATACAGTTCTTC. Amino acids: CASSPPGRPIQFF.

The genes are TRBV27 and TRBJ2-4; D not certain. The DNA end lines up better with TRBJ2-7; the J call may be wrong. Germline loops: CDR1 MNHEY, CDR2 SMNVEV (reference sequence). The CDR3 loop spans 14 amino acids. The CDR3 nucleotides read TGTGCCAGCAGTTTATTGGACGGTGGTTACGAGCAGTACTTC. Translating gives CASSLLDGGYEQYF.